This TCR beta chain was sequenced for a study of blood T cell repertoires in COVID-19. CDR3 length: 15 amino acids. V was pared by 0 bases and J by 3 bases, with 2 bases of the junction left unmatched. Germline CDR1 reads GTSNPN; CDR2 reads SVGIG (reference sequence). Libraries were prepared by immunoSEQ multiplex PCR; TCRdb keeps only in-frame clonotypes and omits some of them. This repertoire shows 95,000 to 150,000 clones, about 80% found once; its top ten account for roughly 25%. The V call is TRBV30, the J call TRBJ2-5; 12 positions match TRBD2. Sequencing was done on a sample of peripheral blood. The TCR comes from a human donor in a cohort sampled during active COVID-19. CDR3 in DNA: TGTGCCTGGAGTGTTCCTAGCGGGGGGGAAGAGACCCAGTACTTC. Residues: CAWSVPSGGEETQYF.